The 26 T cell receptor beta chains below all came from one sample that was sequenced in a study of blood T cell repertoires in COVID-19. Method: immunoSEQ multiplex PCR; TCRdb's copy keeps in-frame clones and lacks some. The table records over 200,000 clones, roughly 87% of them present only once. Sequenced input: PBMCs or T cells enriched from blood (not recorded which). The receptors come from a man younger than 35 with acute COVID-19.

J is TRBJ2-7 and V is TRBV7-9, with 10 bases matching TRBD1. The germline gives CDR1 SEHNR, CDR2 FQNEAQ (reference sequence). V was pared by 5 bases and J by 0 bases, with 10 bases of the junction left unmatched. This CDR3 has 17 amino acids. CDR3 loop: CASSPGQGRGGSYEQYF. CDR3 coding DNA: TGTGCCAGCAGCCCGGGACAGGGGCGTGGGGGCTCCTACGAGCAGTACTTC. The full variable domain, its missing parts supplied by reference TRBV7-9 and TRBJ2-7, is DTGVSQNPRHKITKRGQNVTFRCDPISEHNRLYWYRQTLGQGPEFLTYFQNEAQLEKSRLLSDRFSAERPKGSFSTLEIQRTEQGDSAMYLCASSPGQGRGGSYEQYFGPGTRLTVT.

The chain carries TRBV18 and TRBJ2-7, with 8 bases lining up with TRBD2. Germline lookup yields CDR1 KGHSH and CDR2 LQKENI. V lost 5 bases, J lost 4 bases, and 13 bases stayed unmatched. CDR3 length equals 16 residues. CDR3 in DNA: TGTGCCAGCTCAGAGTCTATGGCGGGAGGCGGGTACGAGCAGTACTTC. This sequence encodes CASSESMAGGGYEQYF.

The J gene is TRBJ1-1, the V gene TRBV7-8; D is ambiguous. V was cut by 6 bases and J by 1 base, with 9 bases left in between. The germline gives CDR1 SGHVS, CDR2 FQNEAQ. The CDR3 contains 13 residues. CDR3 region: CASRRTENTEAFF. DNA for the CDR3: TGTGCCAGCAGGCGGACTGAGAACACTGAAGCTTTCTTT. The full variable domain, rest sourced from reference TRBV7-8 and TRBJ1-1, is GAGVSQSPRYKVAKRGQDVALRCDPISGHVSLFWYQQALGQGPEFLTYFQNEAQLDKSGLPSDRFFAERPEGSVSTLKIQRTQQEDSAVYLCASRRTENTEAFFGQGTRLTVV.

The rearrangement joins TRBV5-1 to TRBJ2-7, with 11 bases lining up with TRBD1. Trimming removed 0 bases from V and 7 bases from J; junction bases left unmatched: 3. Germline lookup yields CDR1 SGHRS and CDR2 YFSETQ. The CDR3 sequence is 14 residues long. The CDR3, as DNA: TGCGCCAGCAGCTTGGGGACAGGGGGCGGTGAGCAGTACTTC. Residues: CASSLGTGGGEQYF.

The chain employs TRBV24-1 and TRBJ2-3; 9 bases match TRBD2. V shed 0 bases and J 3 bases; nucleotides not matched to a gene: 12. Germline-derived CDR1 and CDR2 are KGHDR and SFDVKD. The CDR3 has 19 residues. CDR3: CATSDLPETLAGVTDTQYF. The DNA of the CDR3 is TGTGCCACCAGTGATTTGCCCGAGACTTTAGCGGGAGTAACAGATACGCAGTATTTT.

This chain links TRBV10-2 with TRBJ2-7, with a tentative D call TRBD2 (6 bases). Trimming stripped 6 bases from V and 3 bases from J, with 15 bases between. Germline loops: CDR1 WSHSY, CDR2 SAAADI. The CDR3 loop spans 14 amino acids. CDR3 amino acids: CASRQRGGVYEQYF. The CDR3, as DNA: TGCGCCAGCAGGCAGAGGGGAGGAGTCTACGAGCAGTACTTC.

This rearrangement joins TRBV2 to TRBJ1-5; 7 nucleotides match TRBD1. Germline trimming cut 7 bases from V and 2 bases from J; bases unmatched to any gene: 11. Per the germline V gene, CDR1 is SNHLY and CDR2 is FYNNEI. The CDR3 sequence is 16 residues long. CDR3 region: CASTKRGGGGNQPQHF. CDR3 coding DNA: TGTGCCAGCACCAAAAGAGGGGGCGGGGGCAATCAGCCCCAGCATTTT.

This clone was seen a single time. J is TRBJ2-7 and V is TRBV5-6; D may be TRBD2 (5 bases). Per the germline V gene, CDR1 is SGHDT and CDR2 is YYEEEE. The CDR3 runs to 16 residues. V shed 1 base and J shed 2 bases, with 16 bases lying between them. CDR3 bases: TGTGCCAGCAGCTTGTGGCGTACGGGAACCCCCTACGAGCAGTACTTC. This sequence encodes CASSLWRTGTPYEQYF. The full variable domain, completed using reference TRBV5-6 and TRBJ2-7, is DAGVTQSPTHLIKTRGQQVTLRCSPKSGHDTVSWYQQALGQGPQFIFQYYEEEERQRGNFPDRFSGHQFPNYSSELNVNALLLGDSALYLCASSLWRTGTPYEQYFGPGTRLTVT.

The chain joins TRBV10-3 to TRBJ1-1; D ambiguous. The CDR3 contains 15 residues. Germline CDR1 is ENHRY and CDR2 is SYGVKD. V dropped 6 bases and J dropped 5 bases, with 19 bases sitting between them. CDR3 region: CAIRPGLGEGTEAFF. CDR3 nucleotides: TGTGCCATCAGACCCGGGTTAGGTGAGGGAACTGAAGCTTTCTTT.

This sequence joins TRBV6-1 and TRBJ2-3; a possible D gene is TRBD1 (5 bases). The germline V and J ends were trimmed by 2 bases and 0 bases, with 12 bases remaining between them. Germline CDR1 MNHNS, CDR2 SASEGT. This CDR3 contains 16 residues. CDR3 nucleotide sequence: TGTGCCAGCAGTGAATGGTCAGGGCCTAGCACAGATACGCAGTATTTT. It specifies CASSEWSGPSTDTQYF.

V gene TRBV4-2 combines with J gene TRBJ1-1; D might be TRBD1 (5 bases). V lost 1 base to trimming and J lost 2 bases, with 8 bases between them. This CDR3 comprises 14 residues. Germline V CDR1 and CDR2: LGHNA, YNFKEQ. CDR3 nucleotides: TGTGCCAGCAGCCAAGTTAGGGGTAACACTGAAGCTTTCTTT. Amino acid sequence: CASSQVRGNTEAFF.

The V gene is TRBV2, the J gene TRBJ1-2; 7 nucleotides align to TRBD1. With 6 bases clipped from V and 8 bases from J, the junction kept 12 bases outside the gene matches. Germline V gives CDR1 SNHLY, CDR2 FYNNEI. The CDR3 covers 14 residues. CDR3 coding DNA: TGTGCCAGCAGCCCCACAGGGGAAATGGGCGGCTACACCTTC. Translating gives CASSPTGEMGGYTF.

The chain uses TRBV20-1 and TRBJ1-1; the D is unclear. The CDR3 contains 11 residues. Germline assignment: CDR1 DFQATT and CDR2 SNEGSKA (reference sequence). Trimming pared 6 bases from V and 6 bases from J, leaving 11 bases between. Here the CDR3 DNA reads TGCAGTGCCCCCCTCGGTGCTGAAGCTTTCTTT. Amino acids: CSAPLGAEAFF.

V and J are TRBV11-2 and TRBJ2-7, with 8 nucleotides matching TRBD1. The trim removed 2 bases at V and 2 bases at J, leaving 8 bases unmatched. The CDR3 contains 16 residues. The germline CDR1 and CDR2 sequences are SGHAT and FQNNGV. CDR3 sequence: CASSLTTGTGTYEQYF. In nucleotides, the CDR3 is TGTGCCAGCAGCTTAACCACCGGGACAGGTACCTACGAGCAGTACTTC.

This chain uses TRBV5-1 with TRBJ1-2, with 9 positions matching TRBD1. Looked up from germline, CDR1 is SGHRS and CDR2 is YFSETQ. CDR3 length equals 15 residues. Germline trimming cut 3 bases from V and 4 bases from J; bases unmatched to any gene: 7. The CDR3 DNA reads TGCGCCAGCAGCTCCTCCACGGACAGGGGCTATGGCTACACCTTC. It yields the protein CASSSSTDRGYGYTF.

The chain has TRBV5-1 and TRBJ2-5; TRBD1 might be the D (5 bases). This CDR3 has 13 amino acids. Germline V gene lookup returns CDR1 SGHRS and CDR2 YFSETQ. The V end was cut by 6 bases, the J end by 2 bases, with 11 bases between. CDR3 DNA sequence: TGCGCCAGCAAGGGGTTATTACAAGAGACCCAGTACTTC. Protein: CASKGLLQETQYF.

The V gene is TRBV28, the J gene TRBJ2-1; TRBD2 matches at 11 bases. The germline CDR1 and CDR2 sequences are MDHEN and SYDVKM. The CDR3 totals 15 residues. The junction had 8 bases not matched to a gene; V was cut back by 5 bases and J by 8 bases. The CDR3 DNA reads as TGTGCCAGCAGTCTCCTAGCGGGAGGTCTCGATGAGCAGTTCTTC. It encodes CASSLLAGGLDEQFF.

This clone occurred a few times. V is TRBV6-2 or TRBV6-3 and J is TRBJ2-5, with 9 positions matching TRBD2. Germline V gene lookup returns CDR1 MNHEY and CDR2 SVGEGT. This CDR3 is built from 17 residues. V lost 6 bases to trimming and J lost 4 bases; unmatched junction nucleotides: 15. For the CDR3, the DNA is TGTGCCAGCAGCCCTGGGTTTGCGGGAGGGTCGGGAGAGACCCAGTACTTC. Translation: CASSPGFAGGSGETQYF.

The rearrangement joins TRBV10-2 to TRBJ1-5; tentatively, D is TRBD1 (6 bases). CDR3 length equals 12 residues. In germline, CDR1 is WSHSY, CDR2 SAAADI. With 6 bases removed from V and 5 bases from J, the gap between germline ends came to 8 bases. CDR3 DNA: TGCGCCAGCAGACAGGGCGATCAGCCCCAGCATTTT. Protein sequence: CASRQGDQPQHF.

The CDR3 DNA is TGTGCCAGCAGCTTAACAGCTACCTACAATGAGCAGTTCTTC. It translates to CASSLTATYNEQFF. The gene calls are TRBV13 and TRBJ2-1; D gene ambiguous. Trimming took 2 bases from V and 2 from J, leaving 7 bases between them. This CDR3 region has 14 residues. Germline loops: CDR1 PRHDT, CDR2 FYEKMQ (reference sequence).

For the CDR3, the DNA is TGTGCCACCAGTGGGGCGCTTGGGAGCTCCTACAATGAGCAGTTCTTC. Translating gives CATSGALGSSYNEQFF. The V and J genes are TRBV24-1 and TRBJ2-1; D perhaps matches TRBD2 (5 bases). The germline CDR1 and CDR2 sequences are KGHDR and SFDVKD. The CDR3 has 16 amino acids. V was pared by 5 bases and J by 0 bases, with 13 bases between.

Written as DNA, the CDR3 is TGTGCCAGCAGCTTAGATCGAACTAGCGGGTGGTCCACCTACGAGCAGTACTTC. It encodes CASSLDRTSGWSTYEQYF. The chain couples TRBV11-2 to TRBJ2-7; the match to TRBD2 covers 9 bases. Trimming cost V 0 bases and J 2 bases; bases outside gene matches: 11. Germline CDR1 SGHAT, CDR2 FQNNGV. The CDR3 spans 18 residues.

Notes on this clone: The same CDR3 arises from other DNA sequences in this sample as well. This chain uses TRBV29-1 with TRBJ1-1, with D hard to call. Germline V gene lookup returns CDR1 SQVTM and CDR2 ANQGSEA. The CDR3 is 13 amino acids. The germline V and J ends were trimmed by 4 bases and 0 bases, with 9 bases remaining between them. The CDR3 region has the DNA TGCAGCGTTGGTGGCCGAATGAACACTGAAGCTTTCTTT. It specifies CSVGGRMNTEAFF. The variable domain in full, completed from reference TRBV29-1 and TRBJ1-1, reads SAVISQKPSRDICQRGTSLTIQCQVDSQVTMMFWYRQQPGQSLTLIATANQGSEATYESGFVIDKFPISRPNLTFSTLTVSNMSPEDSSIYLCSVGGRMNTEAFFGQGTRLTVV.

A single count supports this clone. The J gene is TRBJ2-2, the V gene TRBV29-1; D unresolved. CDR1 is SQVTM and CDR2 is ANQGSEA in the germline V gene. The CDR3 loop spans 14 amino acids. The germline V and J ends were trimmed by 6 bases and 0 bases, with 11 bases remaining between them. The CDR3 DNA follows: TGCAGCGTGGCCCCTGGAGCGAACACCGGGGAGCTGTTTTTT. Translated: CSVAPGANTGELFF.

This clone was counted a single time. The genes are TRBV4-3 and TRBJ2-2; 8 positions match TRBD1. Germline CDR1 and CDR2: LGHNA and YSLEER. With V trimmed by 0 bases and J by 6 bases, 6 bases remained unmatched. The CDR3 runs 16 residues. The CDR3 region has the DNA TGCGCCAGCAGCCAAGAACCCCAGGGGGCGCCCGGGGAGCTGTTTTTT. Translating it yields CASSQEPQGAPGELFF.

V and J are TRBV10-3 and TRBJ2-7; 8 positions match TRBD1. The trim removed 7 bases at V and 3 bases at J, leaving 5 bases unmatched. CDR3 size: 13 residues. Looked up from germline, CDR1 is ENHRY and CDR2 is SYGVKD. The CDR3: CAIITDRGYEQYF. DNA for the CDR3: TGTGCCATCATCACCGACAGGGGCTACGAGCAGTACTTC.